What follows are 10 T cell receptor beta chains derived from one specimen sequenced in a study of blood T cells in healthy people across ages. Through a sample-barcoded 5' primer and a J-beta primer mix, a second PCR was run for roughly 7 to 11 cycles. MiXCR, run by TCRdb on the 5' RACE reads, gives a single entry per CDR3 protein. The table records more than 900,000 distinct CDR3 sequences, about 23% of them present only once. This sample was also put to use in a study of T cells of mothers and their children.

The sequencing sample was made of blood. These receptor sequences come from a girl aged 2-15 years in good health.

This clonotype was detected a few times. The J gene is TRBJ1-2, the V gene TRBV20-1, with D possibly being TRBD1 (6 bases). CDR3 length equals 13 residues. Germline assignment: CDR1 DFQATT and CDR2 SNEGSKA (reference sequence). The V and J ends lost 7 bases and 7 bases respectively, with 19 bases between them. The CDR3 spells CSVEDSSLGGYTF. The CDR3 nucleotides are TGCAGTGTAGAGGACAGCTCTCTCGGTGGCTACACCTTC.

The chain links TRBV9 to TRBJ2-7; perhaps TRBD2 as D (7 bases). V was trimmed by 1 base and J by 3 bases, leaving 23 bases between them. Germline V gene data show CDR1 as SGDLS and CDR2 as YYNGEE. The CDR3 loop spans 18 amino acids. The CDR3 loop reads CASSVSGTGGGSGYEQYF. The DNA of the CDR3 is TGTGCCAGCAGCGTATCAGGCACGGGGGGCGGTAGCGGCTACGAGCAGTACTTC.

The chain combines TRBV12-3 or TRBV12-4 with TRBJ2-3, with D uncertain. The CDR3 runs 15 residues. Trimming removed 2 bases from V and 0 bases from J, with 9 bases in between. CDR3 sequence reads: CASSLSLQSTDTQYF. CDR3 nucleotides: TGTGCCAGCAGTTTAAGTCTACAGAGCACAGATACGCAGTATTTT.

In this sample, this clonotype turned up a few times. The CDR3 bases are TGTGCCAGCAGCCTCAGGGGAACTAGCGGGGATCAAGAGACCCAGTACTTC. Encoded protein: CASSLRGTSGDQETQYF. The chain employs TRBV11-2 and TRBJ2-5; TRBD2 matches 10 bases. Germline values: CDR1 SGHAT, CDR2 FQNNGV. The CDR3 has 17 residues. The ends lost 5 bases at V and 2 bases at J; junction bases unmatched: 11.

This clonotype was counted a few times. V and J are TRBV9 and TRBJ2-5; D may be TRBD2 (6 bases). This CDR3 has 14 amino acids. Trimming took 3 bases from V and 2 from J, leaving 11 bases between them. The V gene's germline CDR1 is SGDLS and CDR2 YYNGEE. CDR3 residues: CASSDGLFQETQYF. In DNA, the CDR3 is TGTGCCAGCAGCGACGGACTATTTCAAGAGACCCAGTACTTC.

The gene calls are TRBV9 and TRBJ2-5; D assignment may be TRBD1 or TRBD2 (5 bases each). Germline V CDR1 and CDR2: SGDLS, YYNGEE. The germline V and J ends were trimmed by 2 bases and 4 bases, with 12 bases remaining between them. The CDR3 runs to 14 residues. The CDR3 sequence: CASSVGENGETQYF. The CDR3 region has the DNA TGTGCCAGCAGCGTGGGGGAGAATGGAGAGACCCAGTACTTC.

The CDR3 protein is CASRLGNTDTQYF. The CDR3 coding sequence is TGTGCCAGCAGACTAGGGAACACAGATACGCAGTATTTT. The gene calls are TRBV5-5 and TRBJ2-3, with a possible D match to TRBD2 (5 bases). This CDR3 spans 13 amino acids. Germline V gives CDR1 SGHKS, CDR2 YYEKEE (reference sequence). Trimming removed 5 bases at V and 2 bases at J, with 9 bases between.

The CDR3 DNA reads as TGTGCCAGCAGTTTCTCCTCTAGCGGGAGGTCAGATACGCAGTATTTT. Its translation is CASSFSSSGRSDTQYF. The chain uses TRBV28 and TRBJ2-3, with 11 positions matching TRBD2. Germline CDR1 is MDHEN and CDR2 is SYDVKM. Losses at the gene ends were 3 bases for V and 4 bases for J; bases not matched to a gene: 6. This CDR3 contains 16 residues.

The sample holds a few counts of this clonotype. The chain recombines TRBV4-1 with TRBJ2-3, with TRBD2 as a possible D gene (6 bases). This CDR3 contains 16 residues. Germline V gives CDR1 MGHRA, CDR2 YSYEKL. V was shortened by 4 bases and J by 0 bases, with 14 bases between the two germline ends. The CDR3 loop reads CASSPRSGYSTDTQYF. DNA for the CDR3: TGCGCCAGCAGCCCCCGAAGCGGGTATAGCACAGATACGCAGTATTTT.

This chain links TRBV4-3 with TRBJ2-3; TRBD2 agrees at 12 bases. Unmatched junction bases numbered 9, after V lost 2 bases and J lost 3 bases. The CDR3 consists of 18 residues. Germline assignment: CDR1 LGHNA and CDR2 YSLEER. CDR3 sequence: CASSQRGASGGATDTQYF. Here the CDR3 DNA reads TGCGCCAGCAGCCAAAGGGGGGCTAGCGGGGGGGCTACAGATACGCAGTATTTT.